This record covers a single TCR beta chain. The CDR3 totals 17 residues. Germline CDR1 LGHNT, CDR2 FRNRAP. V shed 2 bases and J 2 bases; nucleotides not matched to a gene: 4. This sample is part of a study of blood T cell repertoires in COVID-19. Study context: The study drew acute and convalescent COVID-19 samples from the United States, Italy and Spain. Sources were T cells, B-cell-depleted T cells, or PBMCs; the material itself was cDNA or gDNA.

Source study methods: Nucleated cell counts were estimated from reference gene primer amplification. TCRdb's table, derived via immunoSEQ multiplex PCR, lists solely in-frame clones and lacks some. That table gives V, J and clone size, and the DNA gave D and trimming. The sample records about 100,000 clones, under 90% being singletons. This TCR was recovered from a human donor in a cohort sampled during active COVID-19. The chain has TRBV12-5 and TRBJ2-1; the match to TRBD2 covers 12 bases. The specimen sequenced was peripheral blood. CDR3 DNA: TGTGCTAGTGGTTTGCGGACTAGCGGGGAGGCCTACAATGAGCAGTTCTTC. Its protein product is CASGLRTSGEAYNEQFF.